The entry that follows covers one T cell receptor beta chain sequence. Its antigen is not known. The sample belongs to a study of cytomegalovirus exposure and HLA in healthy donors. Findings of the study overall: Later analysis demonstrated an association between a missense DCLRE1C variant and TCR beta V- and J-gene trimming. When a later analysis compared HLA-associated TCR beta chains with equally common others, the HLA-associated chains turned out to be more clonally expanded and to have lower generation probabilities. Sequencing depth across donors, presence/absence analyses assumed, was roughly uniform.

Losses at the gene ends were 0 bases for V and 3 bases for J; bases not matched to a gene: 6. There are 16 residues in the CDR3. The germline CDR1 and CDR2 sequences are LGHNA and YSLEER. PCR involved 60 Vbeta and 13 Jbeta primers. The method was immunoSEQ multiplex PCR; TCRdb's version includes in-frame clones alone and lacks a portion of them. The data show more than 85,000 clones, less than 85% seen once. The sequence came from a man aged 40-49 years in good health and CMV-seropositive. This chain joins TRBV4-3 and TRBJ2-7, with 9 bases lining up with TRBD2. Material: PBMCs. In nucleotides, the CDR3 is TGCGCCAGCAGCCAAGACCCCGGGACTAGCAGCTACGAGCAGTACTTC. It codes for CASSQDPGTSSYEQYF.